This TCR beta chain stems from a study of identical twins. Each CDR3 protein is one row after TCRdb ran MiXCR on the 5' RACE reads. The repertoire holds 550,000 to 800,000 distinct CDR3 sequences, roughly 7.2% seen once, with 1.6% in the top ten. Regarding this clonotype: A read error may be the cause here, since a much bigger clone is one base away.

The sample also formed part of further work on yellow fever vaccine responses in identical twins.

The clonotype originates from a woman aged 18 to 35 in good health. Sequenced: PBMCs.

The CDR3 spells CGSLQGGVGKNIQYF. The CDR3 DNA sequence: TGTGGCAGCCTCCAAGGGGGCGTCGGCAAAAACATTCAGTACTTC. The J gene is TRBJ2-4, the V gene TRBV7-9; 7 bases line up with TRBD1. The CDR3 spans 15 residues. Per germline, CDR1 SEHNR and CDR2 FQNEAQ (reference sequence).